These 27 T cell receptor beta chains came from one sample sequenced in a study of blood T cell repertoires in COVID-19 (dated by TCRdb to 2020 to 2022). Libraries were constructed by the immunoSEQ multiplex PCR assay. The table comes from immuneACCESS by way of TCRdb, which keeps in-frame sequences with V and J called. Part of the clones is missing from these tables; in studies checked, under half for an unresolved V gene and the rest for unknown reasons. The sample includes 50,000 to 75,000 clones, with approximately 80% observed a single time. Of the sample, approximately 7% is held by the ten largest clones. Sequenced material: peripheral blood. The receptors were gathered from a man aged 55 to 70 with acute or convalescent COVID-19.

The chain is built from TRBV2 and TRBJ1-2; D may be TRBD1 (5 bases). The V end lost 10 bases, the J end lost 8 bases, and 17 bases lay between the germline ends. The CDR3 totals 12 residues. Per the germline V gene, CDR1 is SNHLY and CDR2 is FYNNEI. CDR3 amino acids: CANSSGGDGYTF. The CDR3 DNA follows: TGTGCCAATTCGAGCGGGGGGGACGGCTACACCTTC.

The rearrangement joins TRBV5-4 to TRBJ2-7; 9 bases line up with TRBD2. The length of the CDR3 is 14 residues. The germline V gene encodes CDR1 SGHNT and CDR2 YYREEE (reference sequence). The J segment lost 7 bases and the V segment lost 0 bases, leaving 5 bases of the junction unmatched. This CDR3 reads CASSLELLAGEQYF. The DNA of the CDR3 is TGTGCCAGCAGCTTGGAATTGCTAGCGGGGGAGCAGTACTTC. The entire variable domain, with the rest obtained from reference TRBV5-4 and TRBJ2-7, is as follows: ETGVTQSPTHLIKTRGQQVTLRCSSQSGHNTVSWYQQALGQGPQFIFQYYREEENGRGNFPPRFSGLQFPNYSSELNVNALELDDSALYLCASSLELLAGEQYFGPGTRLTVT.

The J gene is TRBJ2-1, the V gene TRBV14, with D possibly matching TRBD1 (5 bases). The V and J ends lost 4 bases and 11 bases respectively, with 12 bases between them. This CDR3 is 12 amino acids long. Germline V gives CDR1 SGHDN, CDR2 FVKESK. The CDR3 sequence is CASSPKGAKQFF. CDR3 coding DNA: TGTGCCAGCAGCCCGAAAGGGGCTAAGCAGTTCTTC.

The chain has TRBV7-2 and TRBJ2-1; TRBD2 matches 10 bases. V shed 4 bases and J 8 bases; nucleotides not matched to a gene: 11. In germline, CDR1 is SGHTA, CDR2 FQGNSA. The CDR3 covers 16 residues. The CDR3 spells CASSSQGAGGPYEQFF. Written as DNA, the CDR3 is TGTGCCAGCAGCTCCCAGGGAGCGGGGGGGCCCTATGAGCAGTTCTTC.

This chain connects TRBV14 to TRBJ2-3; 8 positions match TRBD2. This CDR3 is 16 amino acids long. Germline V gene lookup returns CDR1 SGHDN and CDR2 FVKESK. The J segment lost 3 bases and the V segment lost 0 bases, leaving 5 bases of the junction unmatched. CDR3 sequence reads: CASSQDRGGVTDTQYF. The CDR3 DNA follows: TGTGCCAGCAGCCAAGATCGGGGGGGGGTTACAGATACGCAGTATTTT. The entire variable domain, with the rest obtained from reference TRBV14 and TRBJ2-3, is as follows: EAGVTQFPSHSVIEKGQTVTLRCDPISGHDNLYWYRRVMGKEIKFLLHFVKESKQDESGMPNNRFLAERTGGTYSTLKVQPAELEDSGVYFCASSQDRGGVTDTQYFGPGTRLTVL.

The chain combines TRBV11-1 with TRBJ2-1, with 7 bases that match TRBD1. CDR3 size: 15 residues. Germline loops: CDR1 SGHAT, CDR2 FQDESV (reference sequence). The V gene end was trimmed by 5 bases and the J gene end by 0 bases; junction bases not matched to a gene: 4. The CDR3 reads CASSPGQTSYNEQFF. The CDR3, as DNA: TGTGCCAGCAGCCCGGGACAGACCTCCTACAATGAGCAGTTCTTC.

This chain links TRBV28 with TRBJ2-1; 7 bases map to TRBD1. The germline CDR1 and CDR2 sequences are MDHEN and SYDVKM. The ends lost 2 bases at V and 2 bases at J; junction bases unmatched: 3. The CDR3 runs 15 residues. CDR3: CASSLQGDAYNEQFF. The CDR3 DNA follows: TGTGCCAGCAGTTTACAGGGGGATGCCTACAATGAGCAGTTCTTC. Full variable domain (missing parts from reference TRBV28 and TRBJ2-1): DVKVTQSSRYLVKRTGEKVFLECVQDMDHENMFWYRQDPGLGLRLIYFSYDVKMKEKGDIPEGYSVSREKKERFSLILESASTNQTSMYLCASSLQGDAYNEQFFGPGTRLTVL.

The chain couples TRBV30 to TRBJ2-1; no clear D gene. This CDR3 is built from 16 residues. Trimming shortened V by 2 bases and J by 1 base, and 15 bases separated the two germline ends. Germline CDR1 and CDR2: GTSNPN and SVGIG (reference sequence). The CDR3: CAWSTLLAISYNEQFF. CDR3 DNA sequence: TGTGCCTGGAGTACCCTCTTGGCCATTTCCTACAATGAGCAGTTCTTC.

The chain couples TRBV4-1 to TRBJ2-4; D call uncertain. Germline V gene data show CDR1 as MGHRA and CDR2 as YSYEKL. There are 15 residues in the CDR3. V lost 1 base and J lost 0, with 7 bases in between. This CDR3 is CASSQAVVAKNIQYF. The CDR3 nucleotides are TGCGCCAGCAGCCAAGCGGTGGTAGCCAAAAACATTCAGTACTTC.

This sequence joins TRBV30 and TRBJ1-1; D perhaps matches TRBD1 (6 bases). Per the germline V gene, CDR1 is GTSNPN and CDR2 is SVGIG (reference sequence). V dropped 1 base and J dropped 1 base, with 16 bases sitting between them. The CDR3 is 16 residues long. DNA of the CDR3: TGTGCCTGGAGTGCCTTCTCAGGACAGAGGAACACTGAAGCTTTCTTT. It is translated as CAWSAFSGQRNTEAFF. The full variable domain, its missing parts supplied by reference TRBV30 and TRBJ1-1, is SQTIHQWPATLVQPVGSPLSLECTVEGTSNPNLYWYRQAAGRGLQLLFYSVGIGQISSEVPQNLSASRPQDRQFILSSKKLLLSDSGFYLCAWSAFSGQRNTEAFFGQGTRLTVV.

V usage is TRBV9 and J usage is TRBJ1-5, with 8 bases identical to TRBD1. Unmatched junction bases numbered 10, after V lost 3 bases and J lost 5 bases. Germline lookup yields CDR1 SGDLS and CDR2 YYNGEE. The CDR3 totals 16 residues. The CDR3 DNA sequence: TGTGCCAGCAGCGGCCCCCCGGACAGGGACCATCAGCCCCAGCATTTT. It is translated as CASSGPPDRDHQPQHF.

This clone was observed once. This rearrangement joins TRBV10-1 to TRBJ2-1; TRBD2 is a possible D gene (6 bases). CDR3 length: 14 residues. In germline, CDR1 is WNHNN, CDR2 SYGVQD (reference sequence). With 8 bases removed from V and 7 bases from J, the gap between germline ends came to 18 bases. The DNA of the CDR3 is TGCGCCAGCGGTCCCCTGGGGGGACGGAATGAGCAGTTCTTC. Amino acid sequence: CASGPLGGRNEQFF.

This chain uses TRBV6-5 with TRBJ1-2; D is possibly TRBD1 (5 bases). The CDR3 spans 14 residues. V lost 5 bases to trimming and J lost 2 bases, with 12 bases between them. Germline V CDR1 and CDR2: MNHEY, SVGAGI. CDR3 nucleotide sequence: TGTGCCAGCAGTACCGGGACTTTAAACTATGGCTACACCTTC. Protein sequence: CASSTGTLNYGYTF.

V gene TRBV11-1 combines with J gene TRBJ2-1; no clear D. Germline CDR1 and CDR2: SGHAT and FQDESV (reference sequence). The CDR3 totals 16 residues. With 3 bases removed from V and 1 base from J, the gap between germline ends came to 13 bases. The CDR3 nucleotides read TGTGCCAGCAGCTTGCGAATTGGCAGGTCCTACAATGAGCAGTTCTTC. The encoded protein is CASSLRIGRSYNEQFF.

V and J are TRBV4-2 and TRBJ2-2; tentative D call: TRBD2 (7 bases). This CDR3 is built from 16 residues. Between the trimmed V and J ends, which lost 2 bases and 3 bases, there was a span of 13 bases. The germline V gene encodes CDR1 LGHNA and CDR2 YNFKEQ. DNA for the CDR3: TGTGCCAGCAGCCAATCGGGCGGGGGCGACACCGGGGAGCTGTTTTTT. As protein: CASSQSGGGDTGELFF.

The gene calls are TRBV7-9 and TRBJ2-3; 10 bases match TRBD2. Germline assignment: CDR1 SEHNR and CDR2 FQNEAQ (reference sequence). Trimming removed 2 bases from V and 2 bases from J; junction bases left unmatched: 10. CDR3 length: 18 amino acids. CDR3 sequence reads: CASSLPRRLAGNTDTQYF. The CDR3 DNA reads TGTGCCAGCAGCTTACCCCGCAGACTAGCGGGCAACACAGATACGCAGTATTTT.

This chain uses TRBV9 with TRBJ2-2, with 10 bases matching TRBD2. This CDR3 spans 20 amino acids. The V gene end was trimmed by 0 bases and the J gene end by 1 base; junction bases not matched to a gene: 12. Germline V gene data show CDR1 as SGDLS and CDR2 as YYNGEE. For the CDR3, the DNA is TGTGCCAGCAGCGTAGGAGTAGCTAGCGGGGGTCTTATGAACACCGGGGAGCTGTTTTTT. It translates to CASSVGVASGGLMNTGELFF.

The rearrangement links TRBV24-1 to TRBJ2-7; D not certain. The germline V and J ends were trimmed by 3 bases and 1 base, with 6 bases remaining between them. CDR1 is KGHDR and CDR2 is SFDVKD in the germline V gene. This CDR3 has 13 amino acids. The CDR3, as DNA: TGTGCCACCAGTGATGGAGTTTCCTACGAGCAGTACTTC. Residues: CATSDGVSYEQYF.

The chain links TRBV19 to TRBJ1-5; TRBD1 aligns across 7 bases. The CDR3 has 14 residues. Germline V gene sequence: CDR1 LNHDA, CDR2 SQIVND (reference sequence). V gave up 5 bases and J gave up 2 bases; unmatched junction bases: 3. The CDR3 sequence: CASSLTGGNQPQHF. DNA for the CDR3: TGTGCCAGTAGTCTTACAGGGGGCAATCAGCCCCAGCATTTT.

This chain uses TRBV20-1 with TRBJ1-1; unclear D gene. The germline gives CDR1 DFQATT, CDR2 SNEGSKA (reference sequence). Trimming cost V 3 bases and J 0 bases, with 14 bases left between them. The CDR3 runs 15 residues. Here the CDR3 DNA reads TGCAGTGCTAGTATTTCATCGGGGATGAACACTGAAGCTTTCTTT. This gives the protein CSASISSGMNTEAFF.

This clone has only a few counts. The chain uses TRBV24-1 and TRBJ2-7; D call uncertain. This CDR3 has 15 residues. The ends were cut back, 10 bases at V and 0 bases at J, with 18 bases in the middle. CDR1 and CDR2 (germline): KGHDR, SFDVKD. For the CDR3, the DNA is TGTGCCACAACCCGGGTCGCTCATTCCTCCTACGAGCAGTACTTC. It is translated as CATTRVAHSSYEQYF.

The chain is built from TRBV24-1 and TRBJ2-7; the D is unclear. Germline loops: CDR1 KGHDR, CDR2 SFDVKD. Trimming shortened V by 4 bases and J by 6 bases, and 9 bases separated the two germline ends. The CDR3 totals 12 residues. CDR3 residues: CATSDSSSEQYF. The CDR3 bases are TGTGCCACCAGTGACTCCTCCAGCGAGCAGTACTTC.

A few counts support this clone. The chain uses TRBV11-2 and TRBJ2-2; D not resolved. CDR3 length: 16 amino acids. Trimming shortened V by 5 bases and J by 0 bases, and 13 bases separated the two germline ends. The V gene's germline CDR1 is SGHAT and CDR2 FQNNGV. The CDR3 region has the DNA TGTGCCAGCAGCCCCCGACTGGATTCGAACACCGGGGAGCTGTTTTTT. The encoded protein is CASSPRLDSNTGELFF.

This clone was recorded a few times. The rearrangement links TRBV23-1 to TRBJ1-5, with D possibly being TRBD1 (6 bases). TRBV23-1 is marked as an open reading frame, function uncertain. The V and J ends lost 2 bases and 6 bases respectively, with 11 bases between them. The CDR3 runs to 14 residues. The CDR3 DNA is TGCGCCAGCAGTCAACCCACAGGGTTTCAGCCCCAGCATTTT. Translating gives CASSQPTGFQPQHF.

CDR3 protein: CASSFNSGNTIYF. CDR3 bases: TGTGCCAGCAGTTTCAACTCTGGAAACACCATATATTTT. The J gene is TRBJ1-3, the V gene TRBV7-8; D is undetermined. The CDR3 has 13 residues. Trimming removed 6 bases from V and 0 bases from J, with 6 bases in between. Looked up from germline, CDR1 is SGHVS and CDR2 is FQNEAQ.

In DNA form, the CDR3 reads TGTGCCAGCAGCCCCACAGCCTCTGGAAACACCATATATTTT. Its translation is CASSPTASGNTIYF. The V and J genes are TRBV7-3 and TRBJ1-3; D is unclear. In germline, CDR1 is SGHTA, CDR2 FQGTGA. The CDR3 consists of 14 residues. Trimming cost V 5 bases and J 0 bases, with 8 bases left between them.

This clone has only one observation. The chain links TRBV7-2 to TRBJ2-2; possible D gene TRBD2, 6 bases. Per germline, CDR1 SGHTA and CDR2 FQGNSA. The CDR3 is 15 residues long. The V and J ends lost 4 bases and 0 bases respectively, with 9 bases between them. CDR3 protein: CASSWDSANTGELFF. CDR3 sequence (DNA): TGTGCCAGCAGCTGGGACTCCGCGAACACCGGGGAGCTGTTTTTT.